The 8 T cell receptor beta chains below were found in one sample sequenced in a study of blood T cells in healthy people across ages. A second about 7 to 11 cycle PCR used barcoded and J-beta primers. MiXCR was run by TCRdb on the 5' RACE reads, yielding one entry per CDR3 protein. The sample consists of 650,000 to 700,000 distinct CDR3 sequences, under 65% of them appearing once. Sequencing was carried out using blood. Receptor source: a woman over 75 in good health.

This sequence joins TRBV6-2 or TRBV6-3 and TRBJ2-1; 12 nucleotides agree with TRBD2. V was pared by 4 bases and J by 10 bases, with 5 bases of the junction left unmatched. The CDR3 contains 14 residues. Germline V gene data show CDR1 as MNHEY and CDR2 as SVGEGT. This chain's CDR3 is CASSLLAGGPEQFF. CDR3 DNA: TGTGCCAGCAGTTTACTAGCGGGAGGACCGGAGCAGTTCTTC.

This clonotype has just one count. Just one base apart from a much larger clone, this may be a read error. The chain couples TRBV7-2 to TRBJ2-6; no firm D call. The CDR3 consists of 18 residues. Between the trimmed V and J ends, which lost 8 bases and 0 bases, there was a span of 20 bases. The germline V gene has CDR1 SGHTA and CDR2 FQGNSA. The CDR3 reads CASGVGPSRYSGANVLTF. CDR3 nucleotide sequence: TGTGCCAGCGGCGTAGGACCTTCCCGCTACTCTGGGGCCAACGTCCTGACTTTC. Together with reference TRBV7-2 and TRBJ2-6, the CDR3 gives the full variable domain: GAGVSQSPSNKVTEKGKDVELRCDPISGHTALYWYRQSLGQGLEFLIYFQGNSAPDKSGLPSDRFSAERTGGSVSTLTIQRTQQEDSAVYLCASGVGPSRYSGANVLTFGAGSRLTVL.

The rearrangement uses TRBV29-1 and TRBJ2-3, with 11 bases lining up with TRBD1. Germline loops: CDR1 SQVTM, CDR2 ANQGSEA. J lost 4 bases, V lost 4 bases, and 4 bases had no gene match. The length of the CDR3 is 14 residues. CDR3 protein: CSVGRTGGADTQYF. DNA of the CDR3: TGCAGCGTTGGTAGGACAGGGGGCGCAGATACGCAGTATTTT.

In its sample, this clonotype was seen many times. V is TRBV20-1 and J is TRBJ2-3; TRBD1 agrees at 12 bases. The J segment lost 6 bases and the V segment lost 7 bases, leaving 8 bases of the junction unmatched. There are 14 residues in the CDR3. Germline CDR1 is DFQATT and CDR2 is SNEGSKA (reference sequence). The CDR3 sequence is CSVGGTGGRDTQYF. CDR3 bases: TGCAGTGTTGGGGGGACAGGGGGCCGGGATACGCAGTATTTT.

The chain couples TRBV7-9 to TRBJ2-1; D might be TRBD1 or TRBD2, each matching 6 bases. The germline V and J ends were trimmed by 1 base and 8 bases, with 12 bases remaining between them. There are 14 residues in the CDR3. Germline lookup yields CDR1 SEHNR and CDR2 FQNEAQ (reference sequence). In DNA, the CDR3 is TGTGCCAGCAGCTTAGAGGGGGGCTTGTATGAGCAGTTCTTC. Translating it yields CASSLEGGLYEQFF.

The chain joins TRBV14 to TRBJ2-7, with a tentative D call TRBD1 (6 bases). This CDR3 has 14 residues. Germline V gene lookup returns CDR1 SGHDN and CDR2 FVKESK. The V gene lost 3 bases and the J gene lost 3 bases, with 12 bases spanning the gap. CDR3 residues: CASSHKGHRYEQYF. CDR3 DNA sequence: TGTGCCAGCAGCCATAAGGGACATCGCTACGAGCAGTACTTC.

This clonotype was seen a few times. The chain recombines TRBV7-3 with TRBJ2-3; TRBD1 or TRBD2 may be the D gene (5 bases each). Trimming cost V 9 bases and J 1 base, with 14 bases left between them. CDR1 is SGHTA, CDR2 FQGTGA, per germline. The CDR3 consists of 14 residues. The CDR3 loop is CASVPGRGTDTQYF. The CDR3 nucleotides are TGTGCCAGTGTTCCGGGGCGGGGCACAGATACGCAGTATTTT.

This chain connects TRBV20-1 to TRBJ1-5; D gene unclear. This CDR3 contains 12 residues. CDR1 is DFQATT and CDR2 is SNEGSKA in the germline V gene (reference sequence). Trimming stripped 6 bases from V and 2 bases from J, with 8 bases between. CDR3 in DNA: TGCAGTGCCGCTACGGGCAATCAGCCCCAGCATTTT. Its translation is CSAATGNQPQHF.